The 7 T cell receptor beta chains presented below share a single source sample, sequenced in a study of a mutant IDH1 vaccine in newly diagnosed glioma. Antigen specificity for these receptors is unknown. Sequencing was performed with immunoSEQ multiplex PCR; in TCRdb, only in-frame clones are kept and a portion is missing. The sample lists 56,000 or so clones, over 70% occurring once. As for time point: week 47, end of study. In every dose of vaccine, 300 ug of mutant IDH1 20-mer peptide was given alongside topical imiquimod. This sample comprised PBMCs, obtained from a glioma patient whose treatment included an IDH1 peptide vaccine. The receptors were gathered from a man over 45 with glioma.

V usage is TRBV29-1 and J usage is TRBJ1-1, with unresolved D. Germline CDR1 and CDR2: SQVTM and ANQGSEA. The CDR3 consists of 12 residues. Trimming removed 4 bases from V and 2 bases from J, with 8 bases in between. DNA of the CDR3: TGCAGCGTTGGAAGCCCCAACACTGAAGCTTTCTTT. Translation: CSVGSPNTEAFF.

The chain carries TRBV4-1 and TRBJ2-5; D is uncertain. The CDR3 sequence is 14 residues long. Germline-derived CDR1 and CDR2 are MGHRA and YSYEKL. The ends were cut back, 0 bases at V and 2 bases at J, with 7 bases in the middle. Here the CDR3 DNA reads TGCGCCAGCAGCCAAGATCCACAGCAAGAGACCCAGTACTTC. Translation: CASSQDPQQETQYF.

This clone was observed a handful of times. This chain links TRBV11-2 with TRBJ1-1, with D unresolved. The CDR3 sequence is 12 residues long. Per the germline V gene, CDR1 is SGHAT and CDR2 is FQNNGV. Trimming left V 3 bases short and J 7 bases short, with 9 bases between. The CDR3 nucleotides read TGTGCCAGCAGCTTCGGTCATAATGAAGCTTTCTTT. Translated: CASSFGHNEAFF.

The genes are TRBV5-1 and TRBJ1-2; 9 bases fit TRBD1. Germline CDR1 SGHRS, CDR2 YFSETQ. CDR3 length: 14 amino acids. Trimming removed 3 bases from V and 6 bases from J; junction bases left unmatched: 6. The CDR3, as DNA: TGCGCCAGCAGCTGGGGACAGGGCGGGAATGGCTACACCTTC. It is translated as CASSWGQGGNGYTF.

The CDR3 coding sequence is TGTGCCAGCAGCTTGGCCGGGCTTGATGAGCAGTTCTTC. Protein sequence: CASSLAGLDEQFF. The rearrangement joins TRBV5-4 to TRBJ2-1; D unclear. CDR1 is SGHNT, CDR2 YYREEE, per germline (reference sequence). The CDR3 runs 13 residues. V was trimmed by 0 bases and J by 8 bases, leaving 9 bases between them.

This chain connects TRBV19 to TRBJ1-1; D uncertain. CDR1 is LNHDA, CDR2 SQIVND, per germline (reference sequence). Trimming cost V 6 bases and J 5 bases, with 13 bases left between them. The CDR3 has 13 residues. The CDR3, as DNA: TGTGCCAGTAGCTCAATAAAGGAGACTGAAGCTTTCTTT. This sequence encodes CASSSIKETEAFF.

This clone occurred a few times. The V call is TRBV4-3, the J call TRBJ2-3; 9 bases match TRBD2. Trimming removed 4 bases from V and 6 bases from J; junction bases left unmatched: 11. Germline V gene lookup returns CDR1 LGHNA and CDR2 YSLEER. The CDR3 runs to 16 residues. CDR3 DNA: TGCGCCAGCAGCCCTTCCCCAGCGGGGGGCGGGGATACGCAGTATTTT. This translates into CASSPSPAGGGDTQYF.